Listed below are T cell receptor beta chains from one sample, sequenced in a study of Ad26.COV2.S vaccination and SARS-CoV-2 variants. This table comes from immunoSEQ multiplex PCR, and its TCRdb copy is limited to in-frame clones, with some not included. Of about 370,000 clones listed, 75% to 90% are singletons. Source: peripheral blood, taken in a trial of Ad26.COV2.S vaccine versus placebo. The receptor source for this set is a person aged 18-60 years who received the Ad26.COV2.S COVID-19 vaccine or a placebo. Each CDR3 is given with its conserved first and last residue. D genes are given only for firm matches. Size values are once, few and many counts, or a class for expanded clones, and some rows have none.

.	.	TRBV9	TRBJ2-1	CASSVLDTSFYNEQFF	TGTGCCAGCAGCGTTCTAGACACCTCATTCTACAATGAGCAGTTCTTC
.	.	TRBV5-1	TRBJ2-3	CASSLEGSRTDTQYF	TGCGCCAGCAGCTTGGAGGGCTCTCGCACAGATACGCAGTATTTT
.	TRBD1	TRBV2	TRBJ1-2	CASSLRDRGIGYTF	TGTGCCAGCAGTCTCCGAGACAGGGGAATTGGCTACACCTTC
once	.	TRBV7-8	TRBJ2-5	CASSSRGEQETQYF	TGTGCCAGCAGCAGTAGAGGGGAGCAAGAGACCCAGTACTTC
.	TRBD2	TRBV4-1	TRBJ2-1	CASSQDRGGLAGTKRDEQFF	TGCGCCAGCAGCCAAGATCGGGGGGGACTAGCGGGGACCAAGCGAGATGAGCAGTTCTTC
.	TRBD2	TRBV5-6	TRBJ2-7	CASSLSGLAGARDF	TGTGCCAGCAGCTTATCCGGACTAGCGGGGGCCCGGGACTTC
.	TRBD2	TRBV6-1	TRBJ2-5	CASSGPGEREGRETQYF	TGTGCCAGCAGTGGTCCTGGCGAGCGGGAGGGCCGAGAGACCCAGTACTTC
.	.	TRBV6-2/TRBV6-3	TRBJ1-5	CASSRRTGNNQPQHF	TGTGCCAGCAGTCGTCGGACGGGGAACAATCAGCCCCAGCATTTT
.	.	TRBV28	TRBJ2-6	CAERSGSSGANVLTF	TGTGCCGAACGAAGCGGTTCTTCTGGGGCCAACGTCCTGACTTTC
.	.	TRBV2	TRBJ2-7	CASTQASWDEQYF	TGTGCCAGCACCCAGGCTTCTTGGGACGAGCAGTACTTC
.	.	TRBV20-1	TRBJ1-2	CSASGFGYTF	TGCAGTGCTTCAGGGTTTGGCTACACCTTC
once	.	TRBV3-1/TRBV3-2	TRBJ2-3	CASSPARDTQYF	TGTGCCAGCAGCCCCGCAAGGGATACGCAGTATTTT
.	.	TRBV27	TRBJ2-5	CASASQTETQYF	TGTGCCAGCGCCTCACAAACTGAGACCCAGTACTTC
.	TRBD1	TRBV6-2/TRBV6-3	TRBJ1-6	CASSYSRGQNNSPLHF	TGTGCCAGCAGTTACTCCAGGGGACAGAATAATTCACCCCTCCACTTT
once	.	TRBV12-3/TRBV12-4	TRBJ1-5	CASSLTSGSPQHF	TGTGCCAGCAGTTTGACCAGCGGTTCGCCCCAGCATTTT
.	.	TRBV6-4	TRBJ2-7	CASSEAAFSYEQYF	TGTGCCAGCAGTGAGGCAGCCTTCTCCTACGAGCAGTACTTC
.	.	TRBV19	TRBJ2-2	CASSIIGELFF	TGTGCCAGTAGTATAATCGGGGAGCTGTTTTTT
few	.	TRBV2	TRBJ1-1	CASSPGGTEAFF	TGTGCCAGCAGTCCCGGTGGGACTGAAGCTTTCTTT
.	.	TRBV7-2	TRBJ1-5	CASSLDGNQPQHF	TGTGCCAGCAGCTTGGACGGGAATCAGCCCCAGCATTTT
.	.	TRBV9	TRBJ2-3	CASSALGDHLTDTQYF	TGTGCCAGCAGCGCCCTAGGGGACCATCTCACAGATACGCAGTATTTT
few	.	TRBV12-3/TRBV12-4	TRBJ2-5	CASGGAVGTQYF	TGTGCCAGCGGCGGGGCTGTAGGGACCCAGTACTTC
.	.	TRBV7-2	TRBJ2-7	CASSLRAGQAYEQYF	TGTGCCAGCAGCTTAAGAGCGGGCCAAGCCTACGAGCAGTACTTC
.	TRBD2	TRBV27	TRBJ2-3	CASKIGHGRDTQYF	TGTGCCAGCAAGATAGGACACGGGAGGGATACGCAGTATTTT
.	TRBD2	TRBV4-2	TRBJ2-3	CASSPRAGSTDTQYF	TGTGCCAGCAGCCCAAGAGCGGGAAGCACAGATACGCAGTATTTT
.	.	TRBV5-1	TRBJ1-2	CASSFDLGPPRGGYTF	TGCGCCAGCAGCTTTGACCTTGGACCCCCACGGGGTGGCTACACCTTC
.	.	TRBV6-6	TRBJ1-3	CASSNSLSGNTIYF	TGTGCCAGCAGTAACTCCCTCAGTGGAAACACCATATATTTT
.	.	TRBV9	TRBJ2-3	CASSVLGASTDTQYF	TGTGCCAGCAGCGTATTGGGGGCTAGCACAGATACGCAGTATTTT
.	.	TRBV2	TRBJ2-7	CASSEAYPKNEQYF	TGTGCCAGCAGTGAAGCCTATCCCAAGAACGAGCAGTACTTC
.	.	TRBV5-4	TRBJ2-3	CASSLVGTSITPTQYF	TGTGCCAGCAGCTTGGTAGGGACTTCCATCACGCCTACGCAGTATTTT
.	.	TRBV15	TRBJ2-6	CATSRVSSGANVLTF	TGTGCCACCAGCAGAGTGAGCTCTGGGGCCAACGTCCTGACTTTC
.	.	TRBV6-5	TRBJ1-5	CASSYGDNQPQHF	TGTGCCAGCAGTTACGGTGACAATCAGCCCCAGCATTTT